The 20 T cell receptor beta chains listed next were all sequenced from one sample in a study of blood T cells in healthy people across ages. The authors ran a second PCR of 7 to 11 cycles using a sample-barcoded 5' primer and a J-beta primer mix. From the 5' RACE reads, TCRdb called clonotypes with MiXCR, one entry per CDR3 protein. In the table there are approximately 800,000 distinct CDR3 sequences, approximately 53% of which are singletons. What was sequenced was blood. The receptors here all came from a man in his forties in good health.

The chain combines TRBV4-3 with TRBJ2-3; 10 nucleotides line up with TRBD2. The CDR3 spans 16 residues. The J segment lost 6 bases and the V segment lost 8 bases, leaving 14 bases of the junction unmatched. Germline CDR1 reads LGHNA; CDR2 reads YSLEER. The CDR3 DNA is TGCGCCAGCTCTGAAAGTTCTAGCGGGAGTCGGGATACGCAGTATTTT. Protein product: CASSESSSGSRDTQYF.

This rearrangement joins TRBV20-1 to TRBJ2-7, with 8 bases identical to TRBD2. TRBJ2-5 matches the DNA end more closely, so the J call is doubtful. This CDR3 region has 17 residues. Germline-derived CDR1 and CDR2 are DFQATT and SNEGSKA (reference sequence). CDR3 region: CSARDLARPGGGETQYF. The CDR3 DNA reads as TGCAGTGCTAGAGATTTGGCCCGGCCAGGCGGGGGGGAGACCCAGTACTTC.

This clonotype occurred many times. The CDR3, as DNA: TGTGCCAGCAGCTTAGTTCGAGTCGGTGAGCAGTACTTC. This gives the protein CASSLVRVGEQYF. The chain combines TRBV7-2 with TRBJ2-7; no definite D call. V shed 1 base and J shed 7 bases, with 11 bases lying between them. The CDR3 consists of 13 residues. CDR1 is SGHTA, CDR2 FQGNSA, per germline.

The genes are TRBV5-1 and TRBJ2-2, with 8 bases aligning to TRBD1. The V segment lost 3 bases and the J segment 3 bases; nucleotides outside the gene matches: 7. CDR3 length equals 16 residues. CDR1 SGHRS and CDR2 YFSETQ come from the germline V gene. CDR3 region: CASSSGDRQDTGELFF. CDR3 bases: TGCGCCAGCAGCTCGGGGGACAGGCAGGACACCGGGGAGCTGTTTTTT.

J is TRBJ2-1 and V is TRBV7-3, with 11 positions matching TRBD1. J was trimmed by 8 bases and V by 5 bases; bases with no gene match: 8. Germline V lookup: CDR1 SGHTA, CDR2 FQGTGA. The CDR3 loop spans 15 amino acids. The CDR3 sequence: CASSQGDRGLDEQFF. The DNA for the CDR3 is TGTGCCAGCAGCCAAGGGGACAGGGGGTTGGATGAGCAGTTCTTC.

The chain joins TRBV20-1 to TRBJ2-5; 13 nucleotides agree with TRBD2. In germline, CDR1 is DFQATT, CDR2 SNEGSKA (reference sequence). This CDR3 contains 17 residues. Trimming took 0 bases from V and 2 from J; bases not matched to a gene: 6. CDR3 coding DNA: TGCAGTGCTAGAGATCGTCGGACTAGCGGGGGACAAGAGACCCAGTACTTC. Protein sequence: CSARDRRTSGGQETQYF.

J is TRBJ1-5 and V is TRBV27; TRBD1 matches at 10 bases. Germline CDR1 reads MNHEY; CDR2 reads SMNVEV (reference sequence). The CDR3 has 17 residues. After removal of 1 base from V and 0 bases from J, the junction contained 3 bases not matched to a gene. The CDR3 sequence is CASSLWWTGGSNQPQHF. The CDR3 DNA is TGTGCCAGCAGTTTATGGTGGACAGGGGGTAGCAATCAGCCCCAGCATTTT.

V is TRBV27 and J is TRBJ2-6, with 10 nucleotides matching TRBD1. CDR3 length: 15 amino acids. V shed 11 bases and J 2 bases; nucleotides not matched to a gene: 6. CDR1 is MNHEY, CDR2 SMNVEV, per germline (reference sequence). This CDR3 reads CASGQGFTGANVLTF. CDR3 nucleotide sequence: TGTGCCTCGGGACAGGGGTTTACTGGGGCCAACGTCCTGACTTTC.

This clonotype was recorded only once. The chain links TRBV20-1 to TRBJ2-7, with a tentative D call TRBD2 (7 bases). The CDR3 sequence is 13 residues long. Looked up from germline, CDR1 is DFQATT and CDR2 is SNEGSKA (reference sequence). Trimming took off 4 bases at V and 1 base at J, with 11 bases between the two ends. The CDR3 coding sequence is TGCAGTGCTAACGGGGGGCTGTCCTACGAGCAGTACTTC. Protein product: CSANGGLSYEQYF.

The sample holds one count of this clonotype. CDR3 sequence (DNA): TGCAGCGTTTCGGAGAGCTCCTACGAGCAGTACTTC. Its protein is CSVSESSYEQYF. The chain links TRBV29-1 to TRBJ2-4; D is undetermined. The tail of the sequence fits TRBJ2-7 better, so the J call may be wrong. The germline V gene has CDR1 SQVTM and CDR2 ANQGSEA. The CDR3 sequence is 12 residues long.

This clonotype was detected many times. This chain links TRBV20-1 with TRBJ1-4; 9 bases fit TRBD1. The J segment lost 5 bases and the V segment lost 8 bases, leaving 12 bases of the junction unmatched. The CDR3 is 15 residues long. Germline CDR1 DFQATT, CDR2 SNEGSKA (reference sequence). Here the CDR3 DNA reads TGCAGTTCTACCCCCACAGGGGGCAGGAATGAAAAACTGTTTTTT. Its translation is CSSTPTGGRNEKLFF.

In this sample, this clonotype turned up a few times. The chain is built from TRBV5-1 and TRBJ2-1; TRBD1 is a possible D gene (5 bases). Germline values: CDR1 SGHRS, CDR2 YFSETQ. The V end was cut by 1 base, the J end by 2 bases, with 13 bases between. The CDR3 extends over 16 amino acids. This CDR3 is CASSLPRAPTYNEQFF. For the CDR3, the DNA is TGCGCCAGCAGCTTGCCCAGGGCCCCAACCTACAATGAGCAGTTCTTC.

V and J are TRBV7-2 and TRBJ1-1, with unresolved D. The germline V gene has CDR1 SGHTA and CDR2 FQGNSA. With 0 bases removed from V and 2 bases from J, the gap between germline ends came to 7 bases. CDR3 length: 14 amino acids. The DNA for the CDR3 is TGTGCCAGCAGCTTAGCGCCCAGTAACACTGAAGCTTTCTTT. Amino acids: CASSLAPSNTEAFF.

The chain employs TRBV7-8 and TRBJ2-5; tentatively, D is TRBD1 (5 bases). Germline-derived CDR1 and CDR2 are SGHVS and FQNEAQ. The CDR3 is made up of 15 amino acids. V was shortened by 5 bases and J by 11 bases, with 24 bases between the two germline ends. The DNA of the CDR3 is TGTGCCAGCAGCCCACCCGGAACAGGTGATGTAGAGCAGTACTTC. Protein sequence: CASSPPGTGDVEQYF.

This chain connects TRBV20-1 to TRBJ1-2; TRBD1 is a possible D gene (5 bases). Trimming shortened V by 3 bases and J by 2 bases, and 16 bases separated the two germline ends. Per germline, CDR1 DFQATT and CDR2 SNEGSKA (reference sequence). This CDR3 spans 15 amino acids. The CDR3 reads CSASGALQSNYGYTF. In DNA, the CDR3 is TGCAGTGCTAGTGGGGCACTCCAATCGAACTATGGCTACACCTTC.

This clonotype has a handful of counts. The genes are TRBV7-8 and TRBJ2-6; TRBD1 is a possible D gene (7 bases). The length of the CDR3 is 17 residues. Germline V gene sequence: CDR1 SGHVS, CDR2 FQNEAQ. With 1 base removed from V and 1 base from J, the gap between germline ends came to 11 bases. The CDR3 region has the DNA TGTGCCAGCAGCTTAGAGACAGGGACTTCTGGGGCCAACGTCCTGACTTTC. Protein: CASSLETGTSGANVLTF.

Only one count was recorded for this clonotype. The J gene is TRBJ2-6, the V gene TRBV18; D ambiguous. Between the trimmed V and J ends, which lost 0 bases and 7 bases, there was a span of 10 bases. This CDR3 comprises 15 residues. Germline V gene data show CDR1 as KGHSH and CDR2 as LQKENI. The CDR3 is CASSPPGRNANVLTF. CDR3 nucleotides: TGTGCCAGCTCACCACCGGGCAGGAACGCCAACGTCCTGACTTTC.

In its sample, this clonotype is medium-sized (0.01 to 0.1%). V gene TRBV12-3 or TRBV12-4 combines with J gene TRBJ2-3; TRBD2 matches at 16 bases. The junction had 6 bases not matched to a gene; V was cut back by 5 bases and J by 1 base. The CDR3 length is 18 residues. The CDR3 region has the DNA TGTGCCAGCAGTCCCGGGACTAGCGGGAGGGCCCGCACAGATACGCAGTATTTT. Protein sequence: CASSPGTSGRARTDTQYF.

The chain links TRBV12-3 or TRBV12-4 to TRBJ2-6; maybe TRBD2 (6 bases). The CDR3 is 19 amino acids. The V end lost 3 bases, the J end lost 0 bases, and 18 bases lay between the germline ends. The CDR3 coding sequence is TGTGCCAGCAGTTTGGAGGCGGGACCGAGAAGCTCTGGGGCCAACGTCCTGACTTTC. This gives the protein CASSLEAGPRSSGANVLTF.

This clonotype was seen a handful of times. This sequence joins TRBV10-3 and TRBJ1-2; 10 nucleotides agree with TRBD1. Looked up from germline, CDR1 is ENHRY and CDR2 is SYGVKD. V gave up 5 bases and J gave up 6 bases; unmatched junction bases: 6. The CDR3 consists of 14 residues. CDR3 sequence (DNA): TGTGCCATCAGTCCGGGACAGGGGATTCATGGCTACACCTTC. Protein sequence: CAISPGQGIHGYTF.